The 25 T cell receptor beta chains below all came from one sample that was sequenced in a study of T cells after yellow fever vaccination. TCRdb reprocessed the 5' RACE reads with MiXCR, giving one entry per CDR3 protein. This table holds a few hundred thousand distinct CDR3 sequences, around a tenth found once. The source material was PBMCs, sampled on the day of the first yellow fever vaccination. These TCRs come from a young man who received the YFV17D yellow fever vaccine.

The chain's CDR3 is CASSQRQARSGELFF. The DNA of the CDR3 is TGTGCCAGCAGCCAACGGCAGGCCAGGTCCGGGGAGCTGTTTTTT. This chain connects TRBV14 to TRBJ2-2; the D is unclear. In germline, CDR1 is SGHDN, CDR2 FVKESK. The CDR3 spans 15 residues. V lost 2 bases and J 6 bases, leaving 13 bases between the germline ends.

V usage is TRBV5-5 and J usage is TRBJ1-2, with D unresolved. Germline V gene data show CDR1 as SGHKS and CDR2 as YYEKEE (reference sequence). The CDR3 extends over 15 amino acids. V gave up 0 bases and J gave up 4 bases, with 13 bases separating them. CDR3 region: CASSLDTNSFYGYTF. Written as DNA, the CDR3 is TGTGCCAGCAGCTTGGACACCAACAGCTTCTATGGCTACACCTTC. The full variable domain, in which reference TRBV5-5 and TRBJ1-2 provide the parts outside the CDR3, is DAGVTQSPTHLIKTRGQQVTLRCSPISGHKSVSWYQQVLGQGPQFIFQYYEKEERGRGNFPDRFSARQFPNYSSELNVNALLLGDSALYLCASSLDTNSFYGYTFGSGTRLTVV.

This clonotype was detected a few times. The DNA of the CDR3 is TGTGCCAGCAGCACCGGGACAGGGAGGTGGGGGACAGATACGCAGTATTTT. Its protein product is CASSTGTGRWGTDTQYF. This chain joins TRBV6-2 or TRBV6-3 and TRBJ2-3; 9 positions agree with TRBD1. Germline V gives CDR1 MNHEY, CDR2 SVGEGT. J gave up 3 bases and V 6 bases, and 13 bases lay outside the gene matches. This CDR3 spans 17 amino acids.

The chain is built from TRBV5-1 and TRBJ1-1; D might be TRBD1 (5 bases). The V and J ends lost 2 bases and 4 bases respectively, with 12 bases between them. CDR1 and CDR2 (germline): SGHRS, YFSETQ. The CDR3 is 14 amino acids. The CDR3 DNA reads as TGCGCCAGCAGCTTCACCCAGGGTACCACTGAAGCTTTCTTT. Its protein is CASSFTQGTTEAFF. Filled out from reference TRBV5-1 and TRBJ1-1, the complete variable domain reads KAGVTQTPRYLIKTRGQQVTLSCSPISGHRSVSWYQQTPGQGLQFLFEYFSETQRNKGNFPGRFSGRQFSNSRSEMNVSTLELGDSALYLCASSFTQGTTEAFFGQGTRLTVV.

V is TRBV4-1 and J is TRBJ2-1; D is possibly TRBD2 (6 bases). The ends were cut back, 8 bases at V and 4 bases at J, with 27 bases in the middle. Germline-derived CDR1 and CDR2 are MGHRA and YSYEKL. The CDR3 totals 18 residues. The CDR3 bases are TGCGCCAGCGCGAGGGACCCCAGCCCCCCGGGGGTTTACAATGAGCAGTTCTTC. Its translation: CASARDPSPPGVYNEQFF.

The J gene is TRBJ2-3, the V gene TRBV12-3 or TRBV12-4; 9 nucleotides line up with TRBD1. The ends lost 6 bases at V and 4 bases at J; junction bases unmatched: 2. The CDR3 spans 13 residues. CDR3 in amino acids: CASSGQGPDTQYF. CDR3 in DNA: TGTGCCAGCAGCGGACAGGGGCCAGATACGCAGTATTTT.

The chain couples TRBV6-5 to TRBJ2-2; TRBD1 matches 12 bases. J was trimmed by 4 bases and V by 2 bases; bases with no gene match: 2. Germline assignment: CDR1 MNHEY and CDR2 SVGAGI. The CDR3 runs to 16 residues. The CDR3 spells CASSYGDRGRTGELFF. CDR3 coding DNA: TGTGCCAGCAGTTACGGGGACAGGGGGCGCACCGGGGAGCTGTTTTTT.

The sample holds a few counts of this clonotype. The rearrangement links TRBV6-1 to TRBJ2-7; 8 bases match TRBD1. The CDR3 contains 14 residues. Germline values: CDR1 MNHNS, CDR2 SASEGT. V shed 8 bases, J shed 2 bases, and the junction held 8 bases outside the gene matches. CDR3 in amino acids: CASLTTGATYEQYF. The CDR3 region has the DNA TGTGCCAGCTTGACGACAGGGGCTACCTACGAGCAGTACTTC.

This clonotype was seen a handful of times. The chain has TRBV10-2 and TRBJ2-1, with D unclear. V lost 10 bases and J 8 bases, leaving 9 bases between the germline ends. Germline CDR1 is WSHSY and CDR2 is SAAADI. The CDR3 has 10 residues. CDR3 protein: CATKTYEQFF. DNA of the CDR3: TGCGCCACCAAAACATATGAGCAGTTCTTC.

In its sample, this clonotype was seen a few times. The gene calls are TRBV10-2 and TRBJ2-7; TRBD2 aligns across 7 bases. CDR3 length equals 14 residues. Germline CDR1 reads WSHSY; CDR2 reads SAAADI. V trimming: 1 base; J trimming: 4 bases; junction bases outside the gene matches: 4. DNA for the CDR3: TGCGCCAGCAGTGAGTTGGCTAGCGGTTACGAGCAGTACTTC. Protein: CASSELASGYEQYF.

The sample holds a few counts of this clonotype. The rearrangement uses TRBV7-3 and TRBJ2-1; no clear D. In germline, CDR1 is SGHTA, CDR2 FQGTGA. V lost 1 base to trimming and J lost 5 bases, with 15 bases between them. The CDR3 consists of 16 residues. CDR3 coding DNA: TGTGCCAGCAGCTTAATCGGTGACCCCGGCCACAATGAGCAGTTCTTC. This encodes CASSLIGDPGHNEQFF.

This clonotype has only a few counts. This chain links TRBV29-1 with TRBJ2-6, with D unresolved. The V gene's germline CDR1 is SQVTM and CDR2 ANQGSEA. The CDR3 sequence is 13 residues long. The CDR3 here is CAGGPSGANVLTF. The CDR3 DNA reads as TGCGCCGGCGGACCCTCTGGGGCCAACGTCCTGACTTTC. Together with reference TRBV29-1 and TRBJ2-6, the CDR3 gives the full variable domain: SAVISQKPSRDICQRGTSLTIQCQVDSQVTMMFWYRQQPGQSLTLIATANQGSEATYESGFVIDKFPISRPNLTFSTLTVSNMSPEDSSIYLCAGGPSGANVLTFGAGSRLTVL.

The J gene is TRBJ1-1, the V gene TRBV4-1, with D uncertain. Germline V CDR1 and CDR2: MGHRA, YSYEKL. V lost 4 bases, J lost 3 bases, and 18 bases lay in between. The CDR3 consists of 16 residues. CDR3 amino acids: CASSLEGSQLDTEAFF. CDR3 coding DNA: TGCGCCAGCAGCCTAGAGGGCTCACAACTGGACACTGAAGCTTTCTTT.

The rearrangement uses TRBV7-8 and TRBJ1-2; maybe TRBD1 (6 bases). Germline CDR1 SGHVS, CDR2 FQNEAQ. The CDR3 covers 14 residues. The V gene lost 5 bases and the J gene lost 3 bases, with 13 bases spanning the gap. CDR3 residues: CASSVRGADYGYTF. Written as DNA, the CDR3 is TGTGCCAGCAGCGTCAGGGGCGCGGACTATGGCTACACCTTC.

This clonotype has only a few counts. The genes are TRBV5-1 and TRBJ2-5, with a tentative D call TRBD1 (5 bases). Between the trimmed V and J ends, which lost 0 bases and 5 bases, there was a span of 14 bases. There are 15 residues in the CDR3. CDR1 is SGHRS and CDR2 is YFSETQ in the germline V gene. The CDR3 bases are TGCGCCAGCAGCTTGGCAGCAGGGATTGGGGAGACCCAGTACTTC. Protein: CASSLAAGIGETQYF.

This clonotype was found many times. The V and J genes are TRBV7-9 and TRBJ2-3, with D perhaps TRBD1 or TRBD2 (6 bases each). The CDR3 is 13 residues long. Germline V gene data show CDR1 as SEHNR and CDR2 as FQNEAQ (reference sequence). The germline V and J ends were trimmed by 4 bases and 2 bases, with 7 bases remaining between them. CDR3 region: CASSWGATDTQYF. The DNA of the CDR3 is TGTGCCAGCAGCTGGGGGGCCACAGATACGCAGTATTTT.

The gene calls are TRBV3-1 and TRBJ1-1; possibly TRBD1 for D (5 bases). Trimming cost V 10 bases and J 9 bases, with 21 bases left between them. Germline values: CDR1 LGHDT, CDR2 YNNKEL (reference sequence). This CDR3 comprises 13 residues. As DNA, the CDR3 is TGTGCCACCAAGCCAATGGGGGGGTCCAAAGCTTTCTTT. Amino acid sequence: CATKPMGGSKAFF.

The CDR3 nucleotides read TGCGCCAGCAGCCCAGCGTCCGCGGGGGAGACCCAGTACTTC. Its translation is CASSPASAGETQYF. The rearrangement uses TRBV5-1 and TRBJ2-5, with D possibly TRBD2 on 6 matching bases. The CDR3 length is 14 residues. The germline CDR1 and CDR2 sequences are SGHRS and YFSETQ. The V end lost 4 bases, the J end lost 5 bases, and 15 bases lay between the germline ends.

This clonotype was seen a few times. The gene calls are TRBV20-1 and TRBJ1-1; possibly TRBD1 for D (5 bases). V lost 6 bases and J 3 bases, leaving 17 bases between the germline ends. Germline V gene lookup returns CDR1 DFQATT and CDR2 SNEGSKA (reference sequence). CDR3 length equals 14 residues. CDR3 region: CSAKSPRGDTEAFF. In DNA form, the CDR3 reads TGCAGTGCCAAATCTCCCCGGGGGGACACTGAAGCTTTCTTT.

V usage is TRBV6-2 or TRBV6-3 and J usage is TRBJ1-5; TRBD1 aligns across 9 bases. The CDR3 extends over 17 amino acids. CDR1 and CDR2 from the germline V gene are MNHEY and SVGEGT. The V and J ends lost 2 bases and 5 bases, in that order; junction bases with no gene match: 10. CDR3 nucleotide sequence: TGTGCCAGCAGTTACCGGCGTCGACAGGGGGATCATCAGCCCCAGCATTTT. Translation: CASSYRRRQGDHQPQHF.

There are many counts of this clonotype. CDR3 bases: TGTGCCAGCAGCCCCGCCGGCGGGAGCCGTTGGGAGCTGTTTTTT. Translated: CASSPAGGSRWELFF. The chain is built from TRBV7-6 and TRBJ2-2, with TRBD2 identical over 7 bases. The germline CDR1 and CDR2 sequences are SGHVS and FNYEAQ. There are 15 residues in the CDR3. V was clipped by 5 bases and J by 9 bases; unmatched bases: 12.

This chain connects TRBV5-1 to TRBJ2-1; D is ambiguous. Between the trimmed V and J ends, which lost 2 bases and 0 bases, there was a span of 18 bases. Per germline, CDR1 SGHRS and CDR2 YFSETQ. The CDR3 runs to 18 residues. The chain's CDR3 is CASSFGRFSLSSYNEQFF. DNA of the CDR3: TGCGCCAGCAGCTTCGGCAGGTTCTCCCTTAGCTCCTACAATGAGCAGTTCTTC.

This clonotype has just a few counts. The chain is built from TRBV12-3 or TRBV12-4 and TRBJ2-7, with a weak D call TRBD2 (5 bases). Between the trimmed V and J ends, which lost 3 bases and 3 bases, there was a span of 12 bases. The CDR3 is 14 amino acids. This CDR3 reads CASSLSDGIYEQYF. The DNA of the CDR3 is TGTGCCAGCAGTTTGTCGGACGGGATCTACGAGCAGTACTTC.

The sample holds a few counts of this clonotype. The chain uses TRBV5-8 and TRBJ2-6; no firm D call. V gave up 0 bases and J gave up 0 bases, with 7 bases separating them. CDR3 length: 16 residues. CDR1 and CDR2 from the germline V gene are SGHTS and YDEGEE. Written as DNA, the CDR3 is TGTGCCAGCAGCTTGGCCGGGTACTCTGGGGCCAACGTCCTGACTTTC. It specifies CASSLAGYSGANVLTF.

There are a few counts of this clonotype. CDR3 sequence reads: CASSFWAGGLNEQFF. The CDR3 DNA is TGTGCCAGCAGTTTTTGGGCGGGGGGGCTCAATGAGCAGTTCTTC. The gene calls are TRBV28 and TRBJ2-1; 9 bases are shared with TRBD2. The ends lost 3 bases at V and 6 bases at J; junction bases unmatched: 6. The CDR3 is made up of 15 amino acids. Per the germline V gene, CDR1 is MDHEN and CDR2 is SYDVKM. The full variable domain, rest sourced from reference TRBV28 and TRBJ2-1, is DVKVTQSSRYLVKRTGEKVFLECVQDMDHENMFWYRQDPGLGLRLIYFSYDVKMKEKGDIPEGYSVSREKKERFSLILESASTNQTSMYLCASSFWAGGLNEQFFGPGTRLTVL.